Following are 6 T cell receptor beta chains from one sample sequenced in a study of blood T cell repertoires in COVID-19. Generated by immunoSEQ multiplex PCR, the TCRdb table keeps only in-frame clones and is missing some. The repertoire holds hundreds of thousands of clones, with roughly 85% as singletons. Sequenced sample: peripheral blood. Every receptor here comes from a woman aged 40 to 50 with active or convalescent COVID-19.

The gene calls are TRBV5-1 and TRBJ1-6; weak D call: TRBD1 (6 bases). Germline CDR1 SGHRS, CDR2 YFSETQ. V shed 7 bases and J shed 5 bases, with 13 bases lying between them. The CDR3 covers 14 residues. CDR3 region: CASRRQVDNSPLHF. The CDR3 DNA reads TGCGCCAGCCGCCGACAGGTGGATAATTCACCCCTCCACTTT.

The table lists this clone with a count of one. The J gene is TRBJ2-5, the V gene TRBV7-6; 8 bases match TRBD1. This CDR3 has 13 amino acids. V lost 5 bases to trimming and J lost 3 bases; unmatched junction nucleotides: 2. CDR1 and CDR2 from the germline V gene are SGHVS and FNYEAQ. The CDR3 DNA is TGTGCCAGCAGCCCGACAGGGGAAGAGACCCAGTACTTC. The encoded protein is CASSPTGEETQYF.

This clone was counted a few times. This chain uses TRBV5-8 with TRBJ1-2; 8 bases agree with TRBD1. V was clipped by 0 bases and J by 4 bases; unmatched bases: 5. This CDR3 has 15 amino acids. Germline V gene lookup returns CDR1 SGHTS and CDR2 YDEGEE. CDR3 in amino acids: CASSLGLTGVYGYTF. The CDR3 DNA is TGTGCCAGCAGCTTGGGTCTGACAGGGGTCTATGGCTACACCTTC.

The chain combines TRBV10-2 with TRBJ2-1, with TRBD2 identical over 10 bases. CDR1 is WSHSY, CDR2 SAAADI, per germline. Trimming took 4 bases from V and 6 from J; bases not matched to a gene: 9. This CDR3 is 16 amino acids long. CDR3 sequence reads: CASSVSGRAGGNEQFF. The CDR3 nucleotides are TGCGCCAGCAGTGTCAGCGGGAGGGCCGGGGGCAATGAGCAGTTCTTC.

This chain connects TRBV27 to TRBJ2-7; TRBD1 aligns across 9 bases. Germline CDR1 reads MNHEY; CDR2 reads SMNVEV (reference sequence). Trimming cost V 5 bases and J 2 bases; bases outside gene matches: 4. This CDR3 has 14 residues. This CDR3 reads CASSTRQGAYEQYF. In nucleotides, the CDR3 is TGTGCCAGCAGTACCCGACAGGGGGCCTACGAGCAGTACTTC.

To note about this clone: The germline gene is not matched at one end of the junction; a read error may be the cause. V is TRBV7-2 and J is TRBJ2-1; the D is unclear. Germline V gene sequence: CDR1 SGHTA, CDR2 FQGNSA. This CDR3 has 11 residues. This chain's CDR3 is CASSLYYEQFF. The CDR3 coding sequence is TGTGCCAGCAGCCTCTACTATGAGCAGTTCTTC.